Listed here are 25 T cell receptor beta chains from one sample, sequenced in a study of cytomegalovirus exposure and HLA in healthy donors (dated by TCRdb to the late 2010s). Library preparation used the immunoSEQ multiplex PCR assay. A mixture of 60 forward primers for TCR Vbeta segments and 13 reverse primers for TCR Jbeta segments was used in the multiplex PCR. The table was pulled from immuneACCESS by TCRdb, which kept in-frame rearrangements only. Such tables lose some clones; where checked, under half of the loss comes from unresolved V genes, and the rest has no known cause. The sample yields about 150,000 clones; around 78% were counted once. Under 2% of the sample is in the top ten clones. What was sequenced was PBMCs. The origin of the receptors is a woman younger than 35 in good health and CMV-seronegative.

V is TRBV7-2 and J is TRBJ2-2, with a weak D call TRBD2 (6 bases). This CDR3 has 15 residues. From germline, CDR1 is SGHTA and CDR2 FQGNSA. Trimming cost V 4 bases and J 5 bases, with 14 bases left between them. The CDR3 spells CASSSPDYPTGELFF. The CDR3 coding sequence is TGTGCCAGCAGCTCCCCGGACTATCCAACCGGGGAGCTGTTTTTT.

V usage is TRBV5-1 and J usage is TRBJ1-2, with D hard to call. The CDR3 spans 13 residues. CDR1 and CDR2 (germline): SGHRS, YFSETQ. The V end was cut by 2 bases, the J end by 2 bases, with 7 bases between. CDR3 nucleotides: TGCGCCAGCAGCTTTGGACTGAACTATGGCTACACCTTC. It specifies CASSFGLNYGYTF.

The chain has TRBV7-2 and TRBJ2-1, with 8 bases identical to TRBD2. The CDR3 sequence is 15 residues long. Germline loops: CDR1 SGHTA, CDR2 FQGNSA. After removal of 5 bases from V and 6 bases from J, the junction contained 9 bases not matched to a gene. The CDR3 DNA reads TGTGCCAGCAGCCCTACGGGGACTAGGGGCAATGAGCAGTTCTTC. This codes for CASSPTGTRGNEQFF.

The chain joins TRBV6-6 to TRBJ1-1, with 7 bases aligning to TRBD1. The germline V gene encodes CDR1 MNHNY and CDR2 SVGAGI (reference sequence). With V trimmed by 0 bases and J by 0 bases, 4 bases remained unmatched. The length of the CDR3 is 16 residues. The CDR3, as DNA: TGTGCCAGCAGTTACTCGGGGACAGCCTTGAACACTGAAGCTTTCTTT. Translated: CASSYSGTALNTEAFF.

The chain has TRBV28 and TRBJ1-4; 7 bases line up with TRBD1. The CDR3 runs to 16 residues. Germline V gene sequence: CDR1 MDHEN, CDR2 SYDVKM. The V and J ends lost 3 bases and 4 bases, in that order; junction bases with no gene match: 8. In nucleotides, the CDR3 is TGTGCCAGCAGTTTTTCAGGGGGGTGGGGTAATGAAAAACTGTTTTTT. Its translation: CASSFSGGWGNEKLFF.

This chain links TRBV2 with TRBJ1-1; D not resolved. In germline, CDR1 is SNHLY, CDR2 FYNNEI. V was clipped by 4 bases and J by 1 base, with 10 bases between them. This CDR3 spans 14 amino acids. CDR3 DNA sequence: TGTGCCAGCAGTGTGGAGAGACCGAACACTGAAGCTTTCTTT. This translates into CASSVERPNTEAFF.

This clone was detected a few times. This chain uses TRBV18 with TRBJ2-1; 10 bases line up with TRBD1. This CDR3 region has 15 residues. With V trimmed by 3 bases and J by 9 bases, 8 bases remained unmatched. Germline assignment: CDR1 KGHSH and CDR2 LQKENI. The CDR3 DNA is TGTGCCAGCTCACCTTATGAGACAGGGGGCGGTGAGCAGTTCTTC. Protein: CASSPYETGGGEQFF. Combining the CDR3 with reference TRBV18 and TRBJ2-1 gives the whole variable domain NAGVMQNPRHLVRRRGQEARLRCSPMKGHSHVYWYRQLPEEGLKFMVYLQKENIIDESGMPKERFSAEFPKEGPSILRIQQVVRGDSAAYFCASSPYETGGGEQFFGPGTRLTVL.

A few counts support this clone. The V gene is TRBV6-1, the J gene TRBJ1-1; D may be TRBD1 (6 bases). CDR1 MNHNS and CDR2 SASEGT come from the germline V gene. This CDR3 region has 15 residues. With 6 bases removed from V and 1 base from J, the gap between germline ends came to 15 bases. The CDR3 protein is CASRIEQGKNTEAFF. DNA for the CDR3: TGTGCCAGCAGGATTGAACAGGGAAAGAACACTGAAGCTTTCTTT.

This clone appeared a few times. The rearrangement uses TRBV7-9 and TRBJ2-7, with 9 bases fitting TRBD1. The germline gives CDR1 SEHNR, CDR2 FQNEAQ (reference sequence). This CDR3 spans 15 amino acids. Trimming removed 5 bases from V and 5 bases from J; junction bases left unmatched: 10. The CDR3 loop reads CASSPTGGNRHEQYF. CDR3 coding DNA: TGTGCCAGCAGCCCGACAGGGGGTAATAGGCACGAGCAGTACTTC.

This chain's CDR3 is CASSLSGFITDTQYF. DNA for the CDR3: TGTGCCAGCAGCCTTAGCGGGTTTATCACAGATACGCAGTATTTT. The chain has TRBV7-2 and TRBJ2-3; 7 bases match TRBD2. Germline trimming cut 5 bases from V and 2 bases from J; bases unmatched to any gene: 7. This CDR3 comprises 15 residues. CDR1 is SGHTA, CDR2 FQGNSA, per germline.

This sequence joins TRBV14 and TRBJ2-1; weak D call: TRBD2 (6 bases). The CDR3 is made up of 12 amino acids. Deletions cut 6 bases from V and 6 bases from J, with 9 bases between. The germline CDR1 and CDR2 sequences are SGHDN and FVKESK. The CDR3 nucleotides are TGTGCCAGCAGACTAGCAGGCAATGAGCAGTTCTTC. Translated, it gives CASRLAGNEQFF.

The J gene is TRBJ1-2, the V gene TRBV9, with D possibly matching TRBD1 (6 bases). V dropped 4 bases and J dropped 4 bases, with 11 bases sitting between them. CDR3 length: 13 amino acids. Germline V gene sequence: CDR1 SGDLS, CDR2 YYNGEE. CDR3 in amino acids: CASSPDSSYGYTF. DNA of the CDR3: TGTGCCAGCAGCCCGGACAGCTCCTATGGCTACACCTTC.

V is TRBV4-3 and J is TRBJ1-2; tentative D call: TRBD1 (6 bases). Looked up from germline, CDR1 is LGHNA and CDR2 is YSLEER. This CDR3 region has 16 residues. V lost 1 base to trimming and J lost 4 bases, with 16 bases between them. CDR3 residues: CASSQVTGDGGYGYTF. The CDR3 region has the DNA TGCGCCAGCAGCCAAGTGACAGGCGACGGAGGCTATGGCTACACCTTC.

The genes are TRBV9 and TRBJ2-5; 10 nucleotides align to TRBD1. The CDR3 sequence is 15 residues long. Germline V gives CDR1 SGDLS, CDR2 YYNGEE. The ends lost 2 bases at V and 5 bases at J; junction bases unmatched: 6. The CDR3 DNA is TGTGCCAGCAGCGTGGGACAGGGGAGGAGGGAGACCCAGTACTTC. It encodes CASSVGQGRRETQYF.

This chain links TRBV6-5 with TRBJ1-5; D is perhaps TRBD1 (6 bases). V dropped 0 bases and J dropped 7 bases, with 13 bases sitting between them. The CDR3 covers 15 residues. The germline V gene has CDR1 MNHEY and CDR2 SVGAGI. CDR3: CASSYSRGGGQPQHF. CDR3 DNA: TGTGCCAGCAGTTACTCGAGAGGGGGGGGGCAGCCCCAGCATTTT.

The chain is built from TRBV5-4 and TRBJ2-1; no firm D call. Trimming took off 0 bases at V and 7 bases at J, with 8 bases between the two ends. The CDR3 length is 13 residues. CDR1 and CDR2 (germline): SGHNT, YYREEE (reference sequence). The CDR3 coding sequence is TGTGCCAGCAGCTTGGCCGGTGTGAATGAGCAGTTCTTC. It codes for CASSLAGVNEQFF.

The CDR3 DNA follows: TGCGCCAGCAGCCAAGGCGACACCACAGATACGCAGTATTTT. Its protein product is CASSQGDTTDTQYF. The rearrangement uses TRBV4-3 and TRBJ2-3, with D unclear. This CDR3 contains 14 residues. V shed 1 base and J shed 2 bases, with 7 bases lying between them. Germline V gene lookup returns CDR1 LGHNA and CDR2 YSLEER.

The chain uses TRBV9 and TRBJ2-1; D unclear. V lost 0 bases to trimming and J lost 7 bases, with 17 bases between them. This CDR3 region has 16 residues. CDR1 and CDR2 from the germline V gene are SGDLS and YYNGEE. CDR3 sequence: CASSVDLSPFRNEQFF. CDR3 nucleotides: TGTGCCAGCAGCGTAGACCTAAGCCCCTTCAGGAATGAGCAGTTCTTC.

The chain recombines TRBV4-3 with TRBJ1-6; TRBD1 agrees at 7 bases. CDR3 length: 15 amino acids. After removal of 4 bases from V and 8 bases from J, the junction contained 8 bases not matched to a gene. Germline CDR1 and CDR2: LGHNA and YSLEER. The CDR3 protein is CASSRDRGQYSPLHF. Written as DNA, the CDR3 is TGCGCCAGCAGCCGCGATAGGGGGCAATATTCACCCCTCCACTTT.

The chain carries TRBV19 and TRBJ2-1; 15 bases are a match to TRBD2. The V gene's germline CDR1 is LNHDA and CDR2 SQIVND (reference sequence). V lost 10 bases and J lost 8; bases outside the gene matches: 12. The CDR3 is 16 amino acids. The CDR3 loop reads CATRTSGRGGADEQFF. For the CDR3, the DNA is TGTGCCACGAGGACTAGCGGGAGGGGGGGGGCTGATGAGCAGTTCTTC.

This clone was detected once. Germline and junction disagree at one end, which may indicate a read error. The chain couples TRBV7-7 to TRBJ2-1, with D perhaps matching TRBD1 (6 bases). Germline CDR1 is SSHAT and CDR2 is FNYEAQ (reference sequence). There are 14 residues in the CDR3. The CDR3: CASSLGRTANEQFF. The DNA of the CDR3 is TGTGCTAGCAGCTTAGGCAGGACAGCTAATGAGCAGTTCTTC.

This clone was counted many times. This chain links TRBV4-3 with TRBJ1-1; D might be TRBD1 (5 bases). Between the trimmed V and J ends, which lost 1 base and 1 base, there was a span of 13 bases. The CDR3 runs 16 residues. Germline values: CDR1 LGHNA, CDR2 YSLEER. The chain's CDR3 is CASSQVQGWANTEAFF. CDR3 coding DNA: TGCGCCAGCAGCCAAGTGCAGGGTTGGGCGAACACTGAAGCTTTCTTT.

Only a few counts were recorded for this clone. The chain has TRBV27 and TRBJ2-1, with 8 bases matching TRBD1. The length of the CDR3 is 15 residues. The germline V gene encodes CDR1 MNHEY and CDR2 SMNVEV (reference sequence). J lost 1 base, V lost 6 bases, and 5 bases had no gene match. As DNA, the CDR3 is TGTGCCAGCAGATCGGGACAGGCATCCTACAATGAGCAGTTCTTC. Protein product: CASRSGQASYNEQFF.

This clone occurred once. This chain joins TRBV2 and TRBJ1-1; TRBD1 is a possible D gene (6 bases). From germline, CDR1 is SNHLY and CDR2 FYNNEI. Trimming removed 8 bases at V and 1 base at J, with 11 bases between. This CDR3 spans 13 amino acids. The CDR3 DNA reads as TGTGCCAGCGGAAGGGGGGGGAACACTGAAGCTTTCTTT. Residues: CASGRGGNTEAFF. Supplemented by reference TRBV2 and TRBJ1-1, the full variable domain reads EPEVTQTPSHQVTQMGQEVILRCVPISNHLYFYWYRQILGQKVEFLVSFYNNEISEKSEIFDDQFSVERPDGSNFTLKIRSTKLEDSAMYFCASGRGGNTEAFFGQGTRLTVV.

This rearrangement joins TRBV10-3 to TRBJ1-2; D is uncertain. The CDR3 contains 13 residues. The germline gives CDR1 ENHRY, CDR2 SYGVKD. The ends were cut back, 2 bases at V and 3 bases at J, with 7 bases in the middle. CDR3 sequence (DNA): TGTGCCATCAGTGAGGAGGTCTACTATGGCTACACCTTC. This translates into CAISEEVYYGYTF.